This T cell receptor (beta chain) was captured by sequencing in a study of T cell repertoires in cytomegalovirus infection. TCRdb re-derived calls from the reads in MiXCR, one entry per CDR3 protein. Among more than 85,000 distinct CDR3 sequences listed, 20% to 30% were seen once. Germline CDR1 SQVTM, CDR2 ANQGSEA. The CDR3 is made up of 12 amino acids. Trimming left V 6 bases short and J 5 bases short, with 13 bases between. This chain joins TRBV29-1 and TRBJ1-1; D is unresolved. This TCR came from a human donor in good health (CMV status not recorded). Some clones in this sample may be carry-over from other donors' samples. The sequenced material came from CD8+ T cells from PBMCs. The CDR3 region is CSVPSGGTEAFF. The CDR3 region has the DNA TGCAGCGTCCCCTCGGGAGGGACTGAAGCTTTCTTT.